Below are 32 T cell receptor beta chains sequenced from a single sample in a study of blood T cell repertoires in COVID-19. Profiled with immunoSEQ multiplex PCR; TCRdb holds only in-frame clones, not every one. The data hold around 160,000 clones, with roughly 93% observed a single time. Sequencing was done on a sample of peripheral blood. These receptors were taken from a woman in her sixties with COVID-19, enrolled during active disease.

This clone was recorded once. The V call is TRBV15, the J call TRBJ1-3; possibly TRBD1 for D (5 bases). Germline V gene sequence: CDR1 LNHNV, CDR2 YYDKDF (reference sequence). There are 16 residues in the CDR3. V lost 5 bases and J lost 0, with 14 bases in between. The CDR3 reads CATSVRWDYSGNTIYF. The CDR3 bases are TGTGCCACCAGCGTTCGATGGGACTACTCTGGAAACACCATATATTTT. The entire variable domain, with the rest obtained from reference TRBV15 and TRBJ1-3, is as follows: DAMVIQNPRYQVTQFGKPVTLSCSQTLNHNVMYWYQQKSSQAPKLLFHYYDKDFNNEADTPDNFQSRRPNTSFCFLDIRSPGLGDTAMYLCATSVRWDYSGNTIYFGEGSWLTVV.

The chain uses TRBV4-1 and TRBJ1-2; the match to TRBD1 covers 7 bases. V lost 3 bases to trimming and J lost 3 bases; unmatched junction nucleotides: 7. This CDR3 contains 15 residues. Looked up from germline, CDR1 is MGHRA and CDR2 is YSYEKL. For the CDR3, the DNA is TGCGCCAGCAGCCACCCGGGCAGGGGGGACTATGGCTACACCTTC. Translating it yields CASSHPGRGDYGYTF.

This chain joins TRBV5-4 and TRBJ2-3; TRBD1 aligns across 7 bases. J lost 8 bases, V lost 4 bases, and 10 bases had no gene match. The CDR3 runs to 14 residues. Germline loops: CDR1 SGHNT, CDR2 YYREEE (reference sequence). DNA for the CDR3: TGTGCCAGCAGCCCGGGGACAGACAGGCCTACGCAGTATTTT. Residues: CASSPGTDRPTQYF.

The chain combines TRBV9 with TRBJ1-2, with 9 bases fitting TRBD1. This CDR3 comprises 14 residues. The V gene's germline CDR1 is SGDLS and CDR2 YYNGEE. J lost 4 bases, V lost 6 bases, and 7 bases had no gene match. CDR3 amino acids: CASTPGQGRYGYTF. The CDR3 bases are TGTGCCAGCACCCCGGGACAGGGTCGCTATGGCTACACCTTC.

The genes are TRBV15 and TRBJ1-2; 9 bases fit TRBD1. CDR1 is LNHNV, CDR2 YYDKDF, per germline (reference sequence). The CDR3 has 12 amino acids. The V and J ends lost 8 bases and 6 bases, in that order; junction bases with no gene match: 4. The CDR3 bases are TGTGCCACCGGGACAGGGCGGGATGGCTACACCTTC. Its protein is CATGTGRDGYTF.

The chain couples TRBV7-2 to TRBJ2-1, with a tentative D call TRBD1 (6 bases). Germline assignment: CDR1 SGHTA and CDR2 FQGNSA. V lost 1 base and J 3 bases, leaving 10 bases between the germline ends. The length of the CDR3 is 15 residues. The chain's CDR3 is CASSLDAGVYNEQFF. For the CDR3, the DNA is TGTGCCAGCAGCTTAGATGCAGGGGTCTACAATGAGCAGTTCTTC.

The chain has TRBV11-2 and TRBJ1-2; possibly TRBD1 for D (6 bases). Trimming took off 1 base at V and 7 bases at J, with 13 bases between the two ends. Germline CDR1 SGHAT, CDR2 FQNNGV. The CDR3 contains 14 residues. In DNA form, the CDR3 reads TGTGCCAGCAGCTTAGGCCACAGGGTGGCTGGCTACACCTTC. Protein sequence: CASSLGHRVAGYTF.

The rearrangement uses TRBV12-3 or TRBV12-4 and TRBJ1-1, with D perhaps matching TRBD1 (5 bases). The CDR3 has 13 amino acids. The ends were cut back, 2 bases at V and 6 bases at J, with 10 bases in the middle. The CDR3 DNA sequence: TGTGCCAGCAGTTTAACGGGACTCCCTGAAGCTTTCTTT. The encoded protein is CASSLTGLPEAFF.

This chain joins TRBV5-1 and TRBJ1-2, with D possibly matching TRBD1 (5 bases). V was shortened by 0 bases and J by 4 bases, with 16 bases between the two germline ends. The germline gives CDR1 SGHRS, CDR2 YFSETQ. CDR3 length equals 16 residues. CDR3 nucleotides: TGCGCCAGCAGCTTGGTCAGTCTTGGGCAGGGCTATGGCTACACCTTC. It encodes CASSLVSLGQGYGYTF. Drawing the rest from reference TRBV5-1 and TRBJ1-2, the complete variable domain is KAGVTQTPRYLIKTRGQQVTLSCSPISGHRSVSWYQQTPGQGLQFLFEYFSETQRNKGNFPGRFSGRQFSNSRSEMNVSTLELGDSALYLCASSLVSLGQGYGYTFGSGTRLTVV.

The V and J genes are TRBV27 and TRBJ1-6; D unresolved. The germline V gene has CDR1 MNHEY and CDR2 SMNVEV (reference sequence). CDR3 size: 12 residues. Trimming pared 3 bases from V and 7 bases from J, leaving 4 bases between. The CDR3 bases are TGTGCCAGCAGTTTGCAGAATTCACCCCTCCACTTT. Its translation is CASSLQNSPLHF.

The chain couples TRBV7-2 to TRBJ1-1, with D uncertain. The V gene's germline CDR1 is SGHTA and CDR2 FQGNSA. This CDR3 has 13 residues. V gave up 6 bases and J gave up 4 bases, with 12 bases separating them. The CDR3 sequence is CASRPTGITEAFF. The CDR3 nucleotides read TGTGCCAGCAGACCCACGGGGATCACTGAAGCTTTCTTT.

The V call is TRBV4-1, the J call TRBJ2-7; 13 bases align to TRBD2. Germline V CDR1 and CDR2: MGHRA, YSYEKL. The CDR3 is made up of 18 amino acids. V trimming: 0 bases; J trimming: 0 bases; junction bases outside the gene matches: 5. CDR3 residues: CASSQDALAGGSSYEQYF. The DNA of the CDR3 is TGCGCCAGCAGCCAAGATGCACTAGCGGGGGGGAGCTCCTACGAGCAGTACTTC.

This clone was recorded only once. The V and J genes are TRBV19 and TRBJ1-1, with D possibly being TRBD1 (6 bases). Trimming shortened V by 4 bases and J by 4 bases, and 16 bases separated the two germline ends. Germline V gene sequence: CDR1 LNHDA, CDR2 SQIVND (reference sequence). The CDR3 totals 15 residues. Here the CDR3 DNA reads TGTGCCAGTAGTACGGCCGAACAGGGTCCCACTGAAGCTTTCTTT. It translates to CASSTAEQGPTEAFF.

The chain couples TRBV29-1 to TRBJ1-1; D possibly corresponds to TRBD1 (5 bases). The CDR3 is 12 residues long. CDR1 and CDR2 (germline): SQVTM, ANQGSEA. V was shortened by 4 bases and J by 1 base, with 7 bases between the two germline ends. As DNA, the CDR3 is TGCAGCGTTGGACAGAGGAACACTGAAGCTTTCTTT. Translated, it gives CSVGQRNTEAFF.

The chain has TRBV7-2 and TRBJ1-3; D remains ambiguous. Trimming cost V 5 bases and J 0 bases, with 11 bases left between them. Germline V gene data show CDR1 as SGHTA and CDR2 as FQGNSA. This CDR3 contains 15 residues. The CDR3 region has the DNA TGTGCCAGCAGCATTCCCCTAAGCTCTGGAAACACCATATATTTT. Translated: CASSIPLSSGNTIYF.

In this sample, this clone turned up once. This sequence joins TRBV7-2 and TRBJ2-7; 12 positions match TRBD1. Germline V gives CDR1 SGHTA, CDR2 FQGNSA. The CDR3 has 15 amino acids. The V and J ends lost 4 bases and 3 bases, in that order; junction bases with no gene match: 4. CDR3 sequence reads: CASSSRDRGLYEQYF. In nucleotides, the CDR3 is TGTGCCAGCAGCTCCCGGGACAGGGGGCTCTACGAGCAGTACTTC.

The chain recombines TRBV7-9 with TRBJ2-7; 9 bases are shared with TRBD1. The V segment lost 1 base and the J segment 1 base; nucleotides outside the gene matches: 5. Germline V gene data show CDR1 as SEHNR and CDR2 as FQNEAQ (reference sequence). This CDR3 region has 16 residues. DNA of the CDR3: TGTGCCAGCAGCTTAGGGTTGGGGACAGGGTCCTACGAGCAGTACTTC. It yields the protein CASSLGLGTGSYEQYF.

CDR3 in DNA: TGTGCCAGCAGCGTAGAGCCCTCCGTAGGAGCTGGAAACACCATATATTTT. Its translation is CASSVEPSVGAGNTIYF. V gene TRBV9 combines with J gene TRBJ1-3; D gene ambiguous. Looked up from germline, CDR1 is SGDLS and CDR2 is YYNGEE. Trimming removed 0 bases from V and 2 bases from J, with 15 bases in between. This CDR3 contains 17 residues. The entire variable domain, with the rest obtained from reference TRBV9 and TRBJ1-3, is as follows: DSGVTQTPKHLITATGQRVTLRCSPRSGDLSVYWYQQSLDQGLQFLIQYYNGEERAKGNILERFSAQQFPDLHSELNLSSLELGDSALYFCASSVEPSVGAGNTIYFGEGSWLTVV.

This CDR3 is CASSIDRTQRTIYF. In nucleotides, the CDR3 is TGTGCCAGTAGTATAGATCGGACACAACGCACCATATATTTT. The V call is TRBV19, the J call TRBJ1-3, with D tentatively TRBD1 (5 bases). The CDR3 sequence is 14 residues long. The germline V and J ends were trimmed by 0 bases and 9 bases, with 12 bases remaining between them. Germline V CDR1 and CDR2: LNHDA, SQIVND (reference sequence). Full variable domain (missing parts from reference TRBV19 and TRBJ1-3): DGGITQSPKYLFRKEGQNVTLSCEQNLNHDAMYWYRQDPGQGLRLIYYSQIVNDFQKGDIAEGYSVSREKKESFPLTVTSAQKNPTAFYLCASSIDRTQRTIYFGEGSWLTVV.

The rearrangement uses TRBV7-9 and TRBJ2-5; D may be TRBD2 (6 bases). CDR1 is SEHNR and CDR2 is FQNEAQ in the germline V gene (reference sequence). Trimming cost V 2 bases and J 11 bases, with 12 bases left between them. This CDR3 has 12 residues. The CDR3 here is CASSLRRDSQYF. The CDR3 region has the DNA TGTGCCAGCAGCTTAAGGAGGGACTCGCAGTACTTC. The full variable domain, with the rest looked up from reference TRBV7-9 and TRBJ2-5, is DTGVSQNPRHKITKRGQNVTFRCDPISEHNRLYWYRQTLGQGPEFLTYFQNEAQLEKSRLLSDRFSAERPKGSFSTLEIQRTEQGDSAMYLCASSLRRDSQYFGPGTRLLVL.

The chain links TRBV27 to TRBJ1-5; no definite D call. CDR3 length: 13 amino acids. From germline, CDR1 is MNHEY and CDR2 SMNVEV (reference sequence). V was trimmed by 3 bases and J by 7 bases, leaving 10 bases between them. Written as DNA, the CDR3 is TGTGCCAGCAGTTTTGAGGGCCGGCAGCCCCAGCATTTT. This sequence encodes CASSFEGRQPQHF.

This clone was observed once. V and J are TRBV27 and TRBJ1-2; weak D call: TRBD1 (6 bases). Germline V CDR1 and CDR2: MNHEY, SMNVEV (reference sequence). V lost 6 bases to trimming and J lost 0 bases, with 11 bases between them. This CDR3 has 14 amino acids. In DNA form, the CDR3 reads TGTGCCAGCAGGCCGGACAGCCCTAACTATGGCTACACCTTC. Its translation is CASRPDSPNYGYTF.

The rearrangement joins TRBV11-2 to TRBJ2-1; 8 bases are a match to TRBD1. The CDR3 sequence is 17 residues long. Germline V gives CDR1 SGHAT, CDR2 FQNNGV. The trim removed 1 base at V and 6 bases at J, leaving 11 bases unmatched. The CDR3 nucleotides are TGTGCCAGCAGCTTAGGGGGCGAGACAGGGGAGGCCAATGAGCAGTTCTTC. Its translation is CASSLGGETGEANEQFF.

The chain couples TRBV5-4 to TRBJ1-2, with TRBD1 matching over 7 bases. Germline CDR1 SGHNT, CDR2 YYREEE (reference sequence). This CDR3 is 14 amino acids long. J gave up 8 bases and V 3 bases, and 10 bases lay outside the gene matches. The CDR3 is CASSSKQGMGGYTF. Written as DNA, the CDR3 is TGTGCCAGCAGCTCAAAACAGGGGATGGGAGGCTACACCTTC.

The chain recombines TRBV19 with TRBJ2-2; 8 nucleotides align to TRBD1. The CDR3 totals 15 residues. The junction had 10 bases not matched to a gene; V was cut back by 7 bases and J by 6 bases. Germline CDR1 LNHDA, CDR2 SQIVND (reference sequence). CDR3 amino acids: CASTDRGPDPGELFF. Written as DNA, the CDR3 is TGTGCCAGTACCGACAGGGGCCCGGATCCCGGGGAGCTGTTTTTT.

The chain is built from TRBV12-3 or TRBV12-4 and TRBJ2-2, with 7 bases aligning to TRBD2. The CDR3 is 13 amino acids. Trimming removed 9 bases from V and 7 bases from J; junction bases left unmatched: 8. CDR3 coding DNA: TGTGCCAGTGGACTAGTCAATGTCGGGGAGCTGTTTTTT. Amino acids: CASGLVNVGELFF.

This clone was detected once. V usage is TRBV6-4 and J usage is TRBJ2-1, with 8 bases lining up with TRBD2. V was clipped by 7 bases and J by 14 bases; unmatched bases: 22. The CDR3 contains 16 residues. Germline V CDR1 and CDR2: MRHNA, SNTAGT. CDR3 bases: TGTGCCAGCACCTTCGGGAGGGCTAGCCGACAGCCGAGCGAGTTCTTC. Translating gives CASTFGRASRQPSEFF.

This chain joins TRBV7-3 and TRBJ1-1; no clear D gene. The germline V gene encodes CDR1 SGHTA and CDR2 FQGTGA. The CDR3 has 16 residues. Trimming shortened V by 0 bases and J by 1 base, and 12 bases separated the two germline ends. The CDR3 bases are TGTGCCAGCAGCTTAACAACCGCGGGCGGGAACACTGAAGCTTTCTTT. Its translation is CASSLTTAGGNTEAFF.

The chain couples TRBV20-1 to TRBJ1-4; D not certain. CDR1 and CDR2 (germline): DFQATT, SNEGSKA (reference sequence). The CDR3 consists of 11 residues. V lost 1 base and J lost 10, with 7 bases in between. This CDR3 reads CSARAGRKLFF. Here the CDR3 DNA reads TGCAGTGCTAGAGCAGGCAGAAAACTGTTTTTT.

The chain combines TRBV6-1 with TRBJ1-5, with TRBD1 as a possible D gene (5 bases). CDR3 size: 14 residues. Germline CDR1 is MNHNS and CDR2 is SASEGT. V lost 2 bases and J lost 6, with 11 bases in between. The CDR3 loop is CASSESQAGQPQHF. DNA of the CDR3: TGTGCCAGCAGTGAATCACAGGCTGGTCAGCCCCAGCATTTT.

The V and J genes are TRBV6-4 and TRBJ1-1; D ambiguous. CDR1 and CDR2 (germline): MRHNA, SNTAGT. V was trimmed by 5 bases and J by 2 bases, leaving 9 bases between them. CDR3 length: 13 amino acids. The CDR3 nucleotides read TGTGCCAGCAGTTTTGCGCTAAACACTGAAGCTTTCTTT. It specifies CASSFALNTEAFF.

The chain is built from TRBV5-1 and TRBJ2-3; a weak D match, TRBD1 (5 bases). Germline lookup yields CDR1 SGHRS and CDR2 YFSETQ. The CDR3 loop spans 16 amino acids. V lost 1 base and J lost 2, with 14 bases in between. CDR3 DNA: TGCGCCAGCAGCTTGTCTCGGACACCCTTCACAGATACGCAGTATTTT. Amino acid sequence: CASSLSRTPFTDTQYF.